Sequencing of this T cell receptor beta chain was carried out in a study of beta chain features in type 1 diabetes. Study results and caveats: VDJ junctions from type 1 diabetes patients carried fewer insertions and larger deletions. Among all four CD4+ subsets, Type 1 diabetes patients had TCRB CDR3s that were moderately but significantly shorter.

Every bit of the isolated RNA underwent reverse transcription, so sequencing read expressed TCRB transcripts. Some clones are missing from TCRdb's copy, which holds only in-frame ones; the method was immunoSEQ multiplex PCR. The profile shows 300,000 or so clones, 9.3% of them singletons. This clone turned up a few times. Its antigen is as yet unknown. Other DNA sequences in the sample encode the same CDR3. Sequencing was performed on central memory CD4+ T cells from blood. The receptor's source is a man aged 30-40 years with type 1 diabetes.

The CDR3 region is CASSPRQGADTGELFF. DNA of the CDR3: TGTGCCAGCTCACCGAGACAGGGGGCGGACACCGGGGAGCTGTTTTTT. The chain couples TRBV18 to TRBJ2-2; 10 bases match TRBD1. This CDR3 has 16 residues. The V gene's germline CDR1 is KGHSH and CDR2 LQKENI. The V and J ends lost 3 bases and 3 bases, in that order; junction bases with no gene match: 4.